This T cell receptor beta chain is from a study of identical twins. Looked up from germline, CDR1 is SGHAT and CDR2 is FQNNGV. J lost 2 bases, V lost 2 bases, and 9 bases had no gene match. CDR3 length: 17 amino acids. In this sample, this clonotype turned up a few times. The antigen is unknown. Points from the study as a whole: Cross-sectional statistics underpinned the conclusions; the same donors were not followed. Invariant T cells like MAIT and iNKT could partly confound the zero-insertion analyses. For cord blood, abundant beta clonotypes had fewer insertions, unlike memory repertoires, which showed none.

TCRdb processed the 5' RACE reads anew with MiXCR; each CDR3 protein has one entry. The sample has just under 650,000 distinct CDR3 sequences, under 8.5% seen once. This sample was also put to use in a study of yellow fever vaccine responses in identical twins.

This rearrangement joins TRBV11-2 to TRBJ2-5, with 9 bases lining up with TRBD2. Sequenced: PBMCs. This TCR derives from a woman between 18 and 29 years old in good health. Written as DNA, the CDR3 is TGTGCCAGCAGCTTACGGATGGTTAGCGGGGGTCAAGAGACCCAGTACTTC. It codes for CASSLRMVSGGQETQYF. Drawing the rest from reference TRBV11-2 and TRBJ2-5, the complete variable domain is EAGVAQSPRYKIIEKRQSVAFWCNPISGHATLYWYQQILGQGPKLLIQFQNNGVVDDSQLPKDRFSAERLKGVDSTLKIQPAKLEDSAVYLCASSLRMVSGGQETQYFGPGTRLLVL.